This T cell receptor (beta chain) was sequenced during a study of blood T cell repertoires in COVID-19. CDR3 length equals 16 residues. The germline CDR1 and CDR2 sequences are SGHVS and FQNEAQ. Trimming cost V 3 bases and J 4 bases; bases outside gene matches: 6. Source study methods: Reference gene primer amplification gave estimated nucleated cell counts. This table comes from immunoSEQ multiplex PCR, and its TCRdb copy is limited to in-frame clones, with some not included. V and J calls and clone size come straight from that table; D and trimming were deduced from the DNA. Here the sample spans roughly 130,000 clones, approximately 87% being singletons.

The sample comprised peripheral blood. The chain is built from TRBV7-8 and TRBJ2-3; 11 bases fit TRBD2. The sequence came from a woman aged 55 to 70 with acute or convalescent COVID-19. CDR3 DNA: TGTGCCAGCAGCTTTACTAGCGGGAGTCATTCAGATACGCAGTATTTT. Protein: CASSFTSGSHSDTQYF.